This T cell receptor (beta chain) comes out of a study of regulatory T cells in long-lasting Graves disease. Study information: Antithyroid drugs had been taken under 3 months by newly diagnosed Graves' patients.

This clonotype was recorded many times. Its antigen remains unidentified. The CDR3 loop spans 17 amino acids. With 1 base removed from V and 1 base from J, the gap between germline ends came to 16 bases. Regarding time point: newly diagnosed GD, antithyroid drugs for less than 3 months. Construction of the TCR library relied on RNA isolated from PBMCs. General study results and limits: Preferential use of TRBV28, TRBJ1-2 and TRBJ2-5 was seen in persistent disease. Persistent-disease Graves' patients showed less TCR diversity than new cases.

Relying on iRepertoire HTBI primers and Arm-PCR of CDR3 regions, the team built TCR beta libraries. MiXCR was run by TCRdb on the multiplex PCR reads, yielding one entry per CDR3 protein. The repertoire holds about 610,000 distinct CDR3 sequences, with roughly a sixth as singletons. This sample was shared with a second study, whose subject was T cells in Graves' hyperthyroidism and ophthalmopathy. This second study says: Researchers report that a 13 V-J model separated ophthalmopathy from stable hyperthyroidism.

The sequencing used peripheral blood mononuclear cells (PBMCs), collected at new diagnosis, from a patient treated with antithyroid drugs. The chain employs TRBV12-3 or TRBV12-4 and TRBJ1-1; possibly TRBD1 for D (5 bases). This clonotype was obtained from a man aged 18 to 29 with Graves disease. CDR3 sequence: CASSLDSIEQGNTEAFF. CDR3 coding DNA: TGTGCCAGCAGTTTAGATTCGATAGAGCAGGGGAACACTGAAGCTTTCTTT.